The 25 T cell receptor beta chains below all came from one sample that was sequenced in a study of shared clonotypes between healthy human individuals. Generated by immunoSEQ multiplex PCR, the TCRdb table keeps only in-frame clones and is missing some. The sample holds about 2.1 million clones, about 93% seen once. Naive CD8 isolation took CD45RO-negative cells positively selected for CCR7 and excluded terminally differentiated effector memory CD45RA+ cells. The sequenced sample was naive CD8+ T cells from PBMCs. These receptor sequences come from a man aged 18 to 30 in good health. Some clones in this sample may be carry-over from other donors' samples.

The chain has TRBV25-1 and TRBJ2-1; tentative D call: TRBD2 (5 bases). V was cut by 11 bases and J by 8 bases, with 19 bases left in between. The CDR3 sequence is 13 residues long. Per germline, CDR1 MGHDK and CDR2 SYGVNS. CDR3 protein: CASTQASSHEQFF. The CDR3 region has the DNA TGTGCCTCAACCCAGGCTAGCAGCCATGAGCAGTTCTTC.

This sequence joins TRBV9 and TRBJ2-7, with D perhaps given as TRBD1 or TRBD2 (5 bases each). Looked up from germline, CDR1 is SGDLS and CDR2 is YYNGEE. The CDR3 sequence is 15 residues long. The V and J ends lost 2 bases and 0 bases respectively, with 12 bases between them. DNA of the CDR3: TGTGCCAGCAGCGTGGGACCGGCGAGCTCCTACGAGCAGTACTTC. Its protein is CASSVGPASSYEQYF.

The chain recombines TRBV29-1 with TRBJ2-7; tentatively, D is TRBD2 (5 bases). The CDR3 consists of 13 residues. V was clipped by 6 bases and J by 0 bases, with 12 bases between them. Germline V lookup: CDR1 SQVTM, CDR2 ANQGSEA. DNA of the CDR3: TGCAGCGTGGCGGGCGGAGTCTCCTACGAGCAGTACTTC. Translated, it gives CSVAGGVSYEQYF.

On this clone: Distinct nucleotide sequences in the sample also encode this CDR3. The rearrangement uses TRBV4-1 and TRBJ2-7; D remains unclear. V was cut by 2 bases and J by 6 bases, with 11 bases left in between. The CDR3 length is 13 residues. Germline-derived CDR1 and CDR2 are MGHRA and YSYEKL. CDR3 coding DNA: TGCGCCAGCAGCCAACCCACGGGCCGCGAGCAGTACTTC. Amino acid sequence: CASSQPTGREQYF.

CDR3 protein: CASSRPGQGVTYEQYF. CDR3 DNA: TGTGCCAGCAGCAGACCGGGACAGGGGGTGACCTACGAGCAGTACTTC. V is TRBV7-9 and J is TRBJ2-7, with 11 nucleotides matching TRBD1. CDR1 SEHNR and CDR2 FQNEAQ come from the germline V gene (reference sequence). The CDR3 is 16 residues long. Trimming at V came to 5 bases and at J to 2 bases, leaving 8 bases not matched to a gene. The full variable domain, in which reference TRBV7-9 and TRBJ2-7 provide the parts outside the CDR3, is DTGVSQNPRHKITKRGQNVTFRCDPISEHNRLYWYRQTLGQGPEFLTYFQNEAQLEKSRLLSDRFSAERPKGSFSTLEIQRTEQGDSAMYLCASSRPGQGVTYEQYFGPGTRLTVT.

The DNA for the CDR3 is TGTGCCAGCAGCTTATCAGCGGGTTACGAGCAGTACTTC. Residues: CASSLSAGYEQYF. This rearrangement joins TRBV7-6 to TRBJ2-7; tentative D call: TRBD2 (6 bases). The germline V and J ends were trimmed by 2 bases and 4 bases, with 9 bases remaining between them. Germline lookup yields CDR1 SGHVS and CDR2 FNYEAQ. This CDR3 is 13 amino acids long.

CDR3 DNA sequence: TGTGCCAGCAGAGCCGGGACAGGGGTCAACAATGAGCAGTTCTTC. This encodes CASRAGTGVNNEQFF. The rearrangement joins TRBV6-1 to TRBJ2-1; 10 bases are a match to TRBD1. After removal of 6 bases from V and 5 bases from J, the junction contained 7 bases not matched to a gene. The CDR3 runs to 15 residues. Germline V gene sequence: CDR1 MNHNS, CDR2 SASEGT.

This chain's CDR3 is CASSLDKSGVYTGYF. In nucleotides, the CDR3 is TGTGCCAGCAGCTTAGATAAATCTGGCGTTTATACGGGGTATTTT. The V gene is TRBV7-9, the J gene TRBJ2-3; no firm D call. Germline V gene data show CDR1 as SEHNR and CDR2 as FQNEAQ (reference sequence). Trimming removed 1 base at V and 14 bases at J, with 22 bases between. The CDR3 is 15 residues long.

Comments on this clone: The same CDR3 arises from other DNA sequences in this sample as well. This sequence joins TRBV6-6 and TRBJ1-2, with D possibly TRBD1 on 5 matching bases. This CDR3 is 14 amino acids long. CDR1 and CDR2 (germline): MNHNY, SVGAGI (reference sequence). V lost 0 bases to trimming and J lost 0 bases, with 5 bases between them. The CDR3 reads CASSYSGPNYGYTF. The DNA for the CDR3 is TGTGCCAGCAGTTACTCGGGACCTAACTATGGCTACACCTTC.

The J gene is TRBJ2-1, the V gene TRBV9; a weak D match, TRBD2 (7 bases). Trimming removed 8 bases at V and 4 bases at J, with 19 bases between. The CDR3 has 15 amino acids. The germline gives CDR1 SGDLS, CDR2 YYNGEE. The DNA for the CDR3 is TGTGCCAGTGGACTTATGGGAGGGGGATACAATGAGCAGTTCTTC. Translated, it gives CASGLMGGGYNEQFF.

The CDR3 region is CASSQDRGKSGYYNEQFF. In DNA, the CDR3 is TGCGCCAGCAGCCAAGATCGAGGGAAAAGCGGATACTACAATGAGCAGTTCTTC. V is TRBV4-1 and J is TRBJ2-1; D is possibly TRBD2 (5 bases). V was shortened by 0 bases and J by 3 bases, with 18 bases between the two germline ends. The CDR3 runs 18 residues. The germline CDR1 and CDR2 sequences are MGHRA and YSYEKL.

This chain joins TRBV4-1 and TRBJ1-6; D not resolved. The CDR3 runs 15 residues. Germline lookup yields CDR1 MGHRA and CDR2 YSYEKL. V was cut by 1 base and J by 7 bases, with 11 bases left in between. CDR3 nucleotide sequence: TGCGCCAGCAGCCAAGGAGACAAGTCAAATTCACCCCTCCACTTT. Translating gives CASSQGDKSNSPLHF.

The rearrangement uses TRBV10-3 and TRBJ2-2; unclear D gene. The CDR3 is made up of 17 amino acids. In germline, CDR1 is ENHRY, CDR2 SYGVKD. V lost 2 bases and J 0 bases, leaving 13 bases between the germline ends. This CDR3 is CAISENSLRANTGELFF. The CDR3 DNA is TGTGCCATCAGTGAGAACAGCTTAAGAGCGAACACCGGGGAGCTGTTTTTT.

This chain connects TRBV5-1 to TRBJ2-7; tentatively, D is TRBD2 (5 bases). Germline loops: CDR1 SGHRS, CDR2 YFSETQ. The CDR3 has 15 amino acids. Trimming shortened V by 4 bases and J by 1 base, and 15 bases separated the two germline ends. The CDR3 spells CASSLESGSSYEQYF. In nucleotides, the CDR3 is TGCGCCAGCAGCCTTGAGTCGGGGTCTTCCTACGAGCAGTACTTC. The full variable domain, its missing parts supplied by reference TRBV5-1 and TRBJ2-7, is KAGVTQTPRYLIKTRGQQVTLSCSPISGHRSVSWYQQTPGQGLQFLFEYFSETQRNKGNFPGRFSGRQFSNSRSEMNVSTLELGDSALYLCASSLESGSSYEQYFGPGTRLTVT.

The rearrangement uses TRBV28 and TRBJ2-7, with 9 bases matching TRBD2. CDR3 length: 15 residues. V trimming: 3 bases; J trimming: 3 bases; junction bases outside the gene matches: 6. Germline V lookup: CDR1 MDHEN, CDR2 SYDVKM. CDR3 residues: CASSLIAGANYEQYF. The CDR3 DNA reads as TGTGCCAGCAGTTTGATAGCGGGAGCAAACTACGAGCAGTACTTC.

This clone showed up just once. The CDR3 reads CASSQGQGYMNTEAFF. The DNA for the CDR3 is TGTGCCAGCAGCCAAGGACAGGGTTATATGAACACTGAAGCTTTCTTT. V and J are TRBV5-5 and TRBJ1-1, with 8 bases fitting TRBD1. The germline gives CDR1 SGHKS, CDR2 YYEKEE (reference sequence). Unmatched junction bases numbered 8, after V lost 4 bases and J lost 0 bases. There are 16 residues in the CDR3. Full variable domain (missing parts from reference TRBV5-5 and TRBJ1-1): DAGVTQSPTHLIKTRGQQVTLRCSPISGHKSVSWYQQVLGQGPQFIFQYYEKEERGRGNFPDRFSARQFPNYSSELNVNALLLGDSALYLCASSQGQGYMNTEAFFGQGTRLTVV.

Remarks on this clone: Other nucleotide sequences from this sample produce the same CDR3. This chain joins TRBV25-1 and TRBJ1-2, with D uncertain. Per germline, CDR1 MGHDK and CDR2 SYGVNS. V was pared by 2 bases and J by 4 bases, with 8 bases between. This CDR3 has 13 residues. The CDR3 coding sequence is TGTGCCAGCAGTGAACGGGGATCCTATGGCTACACCTTC. It is translated as CASSERGSYGYTF.

The rearrangement joins TRBV27 to TRBJ1-1; perhaps TRBD1 as D (6 bases). Looked up from germline, CDR1 is MNHEY and CDR2 is SMNVEV (reference sequence). V lost 5 bases and J 4 bases, leaving 14 bases between the germline ends. This CDR3 is built from 14 residues. The CDR3 DNA follows: TGTGCCAGCAGTCTAGGGGGTATTGGCACTGAAGCTTTCTTT. The encoded protein is CASSLGGIGTEAFF.

The chain is built from TRBV14 and TRBJ2-5; D is ambiguous. V shed 1 base and J shed 5 bases, with 14 bases lying between them. The CDR3 is 15 residues long. Germline CDR1 reads SGHDN; CDR2 reads FVKESK. The DNA of the CDR3 is TGTGCCAGCAGCCAAGTAGAAGGGCGGATGGAGACCCAGTACTTC. Protein: CASSQVEGRMETQYF.

V usage is TRBV27 and J usage is TRBJ2-2; no clear D gene. CDR1 and CDR2 from the germline V gene are MNHEY and SMNVEV (reference sequence). There are 13 residues in the CDR3. Trimming shortened V by 2 bases and J by 6 bases, and 7 bases separated the two germline ends. The CDR3 bases are TGTGCCAGCAGTTTAATGGGCGCCGGGGAGCTGTTTTTT. Amino acid sequence: CASSLMGAGELFF.

The chain combines TRBV27 with TRBJ1-4, with 7 bases fitting TRBD1. With 6 bases clipped from V and 5 bases from J, the junction kept 6 bases outside the gene matches. The germline CDR1 and CDR2 sequences are MNHEY and SMNVEV (reference sequence). The CDR3 contains 14 residues. The CDR3 DNA reads TGTGCCAGCAGGAAGACAGGGTTGAATGAAAAACTGTTTTTT. Translating gives CASRKTGLNEKLFF.

V is TRBV28 and J is TRBJ2-7; TRBD1 agrees at 7 bases. Germline V lookup: CDR1 MDHEN, CDR2 SYDVKM. The CDR3 is 14 amino acids. Unmatched junction bases numbered 7, after V lost 5 bases and J lost 3 bases. CDR3 protein: CASSPIQGNYEQYF. The CDR3 DNA reads TGTGCCAGCAGTCCCATACAGGGGAACTACGAGCAGTACTTC.

The V gene is TRBV15, the J gene TRBJ2-3; D is unresolved. This CDR3 has 14 amino acids. CDR1 and CDR2 (germline): LNHNV, YYDKDF (reference sequence). V was clipped by 5 bases and J by 1 base, with 10 bases between them. CDR3 region: CATSEGVGTDTQYF. In DNA, the CDR3 is TGTGCCACCAGCGAAGGCGTGGGCACAGATACGCAGTATTTT.

This chain links TRBV7-9 with TRBJ2-1; D perhaps matches TRBD2 (6 bases). Looked up from germline, CDR1 is SEHNR and CDR2 is FQNEAQ (reference sequence). V lost 3 bases, J lost 9 bases, and 12 bases lay in between. The CDR3 is made up of 13 amino acids. The CDR3 region is CASSFGGSGEQFF. The CDR3 DNA follows: TGTGCCAGCAGCTTTGGGGGGAGTGGTGAGCAGTTCTTC.

The J gene is TRBJ2-1, the V gene TRBV18; the match to TRBD2 covers 8 bases. Germline trimming cut 2 bases from V and 9 bases from J; bases unmatched to any gene: 12. The CDR3 length is 16 residues. Germline values: CDR1 KGHSH, CDR2 LQKENI. CDR3 residues: CASSPGKGFTSGEQFF. The DNA for the CDR3 is TGTGCCAGCTCACCAGGGAAGGGCTTCACTAGCGGTGAGCAGTTCTTC. The whole variable domain, remainder taken from reference TRBV18 and TRBJ2-1, is NAGVMQNPRHLVRRRGQEARLRCSPMKGHSHVYWYRQLPEEGLKFMVYLQKENIIDESGMPKERFSAEFPKEGPSILRIQQVVRGDSAAYFCASSPGKGFTSGEQFFGPGTRLTVL.